A selection of T cell receptor beta chains follows, all from one sample in a study of blood T cell repertoires in COVID-19. The data were produced by immunoSEQ multiplex PCR, yet TCRdb's version contains in-frame clones alone and is incomplete. The data show about 120,000 clones, roughly 79% seen once. Sequencing was performed on peripheral blood. The receptors shown here come from a human donor in a cohort sampled during active COVID-19. CDR3s include the opening cysteine and the closing phenylalanine or tryptophan. Fields, in order: D gene, J gene, V gene, clone size, CDR3 DNA, CDR3 protein. A D gene is named only where the DNA matches it firmly. Only some rows state a clone size, as once, few, many or a class for expanded clones.

D: TRBD1; J: TRBJ1-5; V: TRBV2; size: once; DNA: TGTGCCAGCAGTGAGGGCAGGGGGTCTGCTCAGCCCCAGCATTTT; CDR3: CASSEGRGSAQPQHF
D: TRBD1; J: TRBJ2-5; V: TRBV10-3; size: -; DNA: TGTGCCATCAGTGACAGGGACAGGGGGCGGGAGACCCAGTACTTC; CDR3: CAISDRDRGRETQYF
D: TRBD1; J: TRBJ1-1; V: TRBV19; size: -; DNA: TGTGCCAGTAGTACCCTTCTCATACGACAGGGTGGTGAAGCTTTCTTT; CDR3: CASSTLLIRQGGEAFF
D: TRBD1; J: TRBJ1-2; V: TRBV28; size: few; DNA: TGTGCCAGCAGTTTATCGGAAACAGGGGTGTATGGCTACACCTTC; CDR3: CASSLSETGVYGYTF
D: -; J: TRBJ1-5; V: TRBV5-4; size: few; DNA: TGTGCCAGCAGCTTCCGAGACAGCGTTAATAGCAATCAGCCCCAGCATTTT; CDR3: CASSFRDSVNSNQPQHF
D: TRBD1; J: TRBJ1-2; V: TRBV19; size: -; DNA: TGTGCCAGCCTGGGACAGAGCGTTAATGGCTACACCTTC; CDR3: CASLGQSVNGYTF
D: TRBD1; J: TRBJ1-4; V: TRBV7-9; size: -; DNA: TGTGCCAGCAGCTGGGGACAGCCCAATGAAAAACTGTTTTTT; CDR3: CASSWGQPNEKLFF
D: TRBD1; J: TRBJ1-6; V: TRBV4-2; size: -; DNA: TGTGCCAGCAGCCAAGAGGGAAGGACAGGGTCCTTTTTACCCCTCCACTTT; CDR3: CASSQEGRTGSFLPLHF
D: -; J: TRBJ2-3; V: TRBV6-5; size: -; DNA: TGTGCCAGCAGTTTTTCAGGGGCGACAGATACGCAGTATTTT; CDR3: CASSFSGATDTQYF
D: TRBD2; J: TRBJ2-7; V: TRBV3-1/TRBV3-2; size: -; DNA: TGTGCCAGCAGCCTTGGGACTAGGAGCTCCTACGAGCAGTACTTC; CDR3: CASSLGTRSSYEQYF
D: TRBD2; J: TRBJ2-1; V: TRBV7-9; size: -; DNA: TGTGCCAGCAGGCCCGGGACTAGCGGCCGGGCTGAGCAGTTCTTC; CDR3: CASRPGTSGRAEQFF
D: TRBD1; J: TRBJ1-4; V: TRBV28; size: -; DNA: TGTGCCAGCAGTATGGACAGGGGGCTCCCTAATGAAAAACTGTTTTTT; CDR3: CASSMDRGLPNEKLFF
D: -; J: TRBJ2-3; V: TRBV18; size: -; DNA: TGTGCCAGCTCACCTGGGAGGCAGGGACGCGCTGGGAATACGCAGTATTTT; CDR3: CASSPGRQGRAGNTQYF
D: TRBD1; J: TRBJ1-6; V: TRBV3-1/TRBV3-2; size: -; DNA: TGTGCCAGCAGCCAAGAACAGGGGTATCGTTCACCCCTCCACTTT; CDR3: CASSQEQGYRSPLHF
D: TRBD2; J: TRBJ2-7; V: TRBV5-1; size: -; DNA: TGCGCCAGCAGCTTGGACGGGGGGGGCGAGCAGTACTTC; CDR3: CASSLDGGGEQYF
D: TRBD2; J: TRBJ2-7; V: TRBV7-2; size: -; DNA: TGTGCCAGCAGCTTACGTAGCCCCTTAGCGGGGGGGGCGTCCTACGAGCAGTACTTC; CDR3: CASSLRSPLAGGASYEQYF
D: -; J: TRBJ2-3; V: TRBV4-3; size: -; DNA: TGCGCCAGCAGCCAAGATGGACTTGGCGTTACGCAGTATTTT; CDR3: CASSQDGLGVTQYF
D: TRBD2; J: TRBJ2-1; V: TRBV28; size: -; DNA: TGTGCCAGCATAAATAGCGGGAGTGTCCACAATGAGCAGTTCTTC; CDR3: CASINSGSVHNEQFF
D: -; J: TRBJ2-7; V: TRBV19; size: -; DNA: TGTGCCAGTAGCATAGCAGGAACCCCAAGGGAGCAGTACTTC; CDR3: CASSIAGTPREQYF
D: -; J: TRBJ2-2; V: TRBV7-8; size: -; DNA: TGTGCCAGCTCCGGACTCGGGGAGCTGTTTTTT; CDR3: CASSGLGELFF
D: -; J: TRBJ2-2; V: TRBV6-6; size: -; DNA: TGTGCCAGCAGGCTAAGTAACACCGGGGAGCTGTTTTTT; CDR3: CASRLSNTGELFF
D: -; J: TRBJ1-2; V: TRBV5-8; size: -; DNA: TGTGCCAGCAGCTTGGTACGGGGAGGCTACACCTTC; CDR3: CASSLVRGGYTF
D: -; J: TRBJ2-7; V: TRBV9; size: -; DNA: TGTGCCAGCAGCGTAGCGGCTAGAAGGTTTGACGAGCAGTACTTC; CDR3: CASSVAARRFDEQYF
D: TRBD1; J: TRBJ2-7; V: TRBV5-1; size: few; DNA: TGCGCCAGCAGCGTCCGGGACAGGGGGTACGAGCAGTACTTC; CDR3: CASSVRDRGYEQYF
D: -; J: TRBJ1-1; V: TRBV28; size: -; DNA: TGTGCCAGCAGTTTATTCGGGGAGGCTTTCTTT; CDR3: CASSLFGEAFF
D: TRBD1; J: TRBJ1-2; V: TRBV19; size: -; DNA: TGTGCCAGTAGTATGGGAACCGGGACAGGTTTCGCCTACACCTTC; CDR3: CASSMGTGTGFAYTF
D: -; J: TRBJ1-2; V: TRBV9; size: few; DNA: TGTGCCAGCAGCGTAGCAGTAAGTCCCTCAGGGGGCTACACCTTC; CDR3: CASSVAVSPSGGYTF
D: -; J: TRBJ1-4; V: TRBV15; size: -; DNA: TGTGCCACCAGCAGAGATCCGGGGGGAGGAACTAATGAAAAACTGTTTTTT; CDR3: CATSRDPGGGTNEKLFF
D: TRBD2; J: TRBJ2-1; V: TRBV9; size: -; DNA: TGTGCCAGCAGCCCTACTAGCGGCTCCTACAATGAGCAGTTCTTC; CDR3: CASSPTSGSYNEQFF
D: -; J: TRBJ2-7; V: TRBV6-6; size: -; DNA: TGTGCCAGCAGTTCCAGTAATTTCCCGACGGGCTACGAGCAGTACTTC; CDR3: CASSSSNFPTGYEQYF
D: -; J: TRBJ2-7; V: TRBV3-1/TRBV3-2; size: -; DNA: TGTGCCAGCAGCCAAGAGTCAGGGGCGACGTACGAGCAGTACTTC; CDR3: CASSQESGATYEQYF